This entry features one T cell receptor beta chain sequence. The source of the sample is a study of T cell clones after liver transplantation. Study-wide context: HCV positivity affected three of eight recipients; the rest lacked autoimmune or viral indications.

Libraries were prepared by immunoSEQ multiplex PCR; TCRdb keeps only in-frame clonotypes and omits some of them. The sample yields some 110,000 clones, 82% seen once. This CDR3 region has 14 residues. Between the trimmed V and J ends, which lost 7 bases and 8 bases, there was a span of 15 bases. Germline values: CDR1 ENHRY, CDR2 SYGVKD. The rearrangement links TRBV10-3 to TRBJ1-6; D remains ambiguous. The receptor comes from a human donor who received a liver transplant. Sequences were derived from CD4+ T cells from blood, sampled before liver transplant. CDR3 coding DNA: TGTGCCATCACAGACCTAGACGGGCATTCACCCCTCCACTTT. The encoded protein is CAITDLDGHSPLHF.